A single sample is the source of the 20 T cell receptor beta chains below, sequenced in a study of CD8 T cells in Susac syndrome. Reverse transcription of roughly 0.5 to 1 ug RNA was performed with random hexamers. Using its own MiXCR run on the immunoSEQ multiplex PCR reads, TCRdb lists one record per CDR3 protein. Found here are approximately 120,000 distinct CDR3 sequences, roughly 95% of them singletons; the top ten hold roughly 0.096%. Sequencing input: CD4+ T cells from PBMCs. These receptor sequences come from a human donor in good health.

The genes are TRBV28 and TRBJ1-2; TRBD1 might be the D (6 bases). From germline, CDR1 is MDHEN and CDR2 SYDVKM. Trimming removed 11 bases from V and 8 bases from J, with 15 bases in between. CDR3 length: 11 amino acids. The CDR3 is CAGGGGRGYTF. CDR3 bases: TGTGCCGGAGGGGGGGGAAGGGGCTACACCTTC.

This rearrangement joins TRBV7-2 to TRBJ2-7, with TRBD1 matching over 8 bases. Trimming cost V 5 bases and J 4 bases; bases outside gene matches: 4. Germline V gene data show CDR1 as SGHTA and CDR2 as FQGNSA. The CDR3 contains 13 residues. For the CDR3, the DNA is TGTGCCAGCAGCACGGGACAGGAGTACGAGCAGTACTTC. Protein: CASSTGQEYEQYF.

This sequence joins TRBV5-1 and TRBJ2-3; D could derive from TRBD1 or TRBD2 (5 bases each). CDR1 SGHRS and CDR2 YFSETQ come from the germline V gene. CDR3 size: 13 residues. The germline V and J ends were trimmed by 4 bases and 7 bases, with 13 bases remaining between them. CDR3 in amino acids: CASSPRDGYTQYF. The CDR3 DNA follows: TGCGCCAGCAGCCCCCGGGACGGATATACGCAGTATTTT.

The chain uses TRBV30 and TRBJ2-6, with D perhaps TRBD1 (6 bases). The CDR3 has 18 residues. Germline CDR1 reads GTSNPN; CDR2 reads SVGIG (reference sequence). The V end was cut by 0 bases, the J end by 1 base, with 16 bases between. The CDR3 sequence is CAWSVSRGTRSGANVLTF. Here the CDR3 DNA reads TGTGCCTGGAGTGTTAGCAGGGGAACCCGTTCTGGGGCCAACGTCCTGACTTTC.

V usage is TRBV6-2 or TRBV6-3 and J usage is TRBJ2-7, with 7 nucleotides matching TRBD2. The CDR3 has 14 residues. V was pared by 11 bases and J by 2 bases, with 12 bases of the junction left unmatched. In germline, CDR1 is MNHEY, CDR2 SVGEGT. CDR3 coding DNA: TGTGCCGGATCAAGGAGCGGGGTCGCCTACGAGCAGTACTTC. It yields the protein CAGSRSGVAYEQYF.

This rearrangement joins TRBV7-3 to TRBJ2-5, with unresolved D. Trimming removed 0 bases at V and 1 base at J, with 6 bases between. This CDR3 spans 14 amino acids. The germline V gene has CDR1 SGHTA and CDR2 FQGTGA. In nucleotides, the CDR3 is TGTGCCAGCAGCTTAACGTACAGCCAAGAGACCCAGTACTTC. It codes for CASSLTYSQETQYF.

This chain uses TRBV15 with TRBJ1-1; D uncertain. Germline V CDR1 and CDR2: LNHNV, YYDKDF (reference sequence). This CDR3 has 16 amino acids. Trimming pared 0 bases from V and 2 bases from J, leaving 13 bases between. CDR3 DNA: TGTGCCACCAGCAGAGATCCCTCGGTGGTTAACACTGAAGCTTTCTTT. Amino acid sequence: CATSRDPSVVNTEAFF.

This sequence joins TRBV3-1 and TRBJ1-2, with a tentative D call TRBD1 (6 bases). The CDR3 loop spans 14 amino acids. CDR1 and CDR2 (germline): LGHDT, YNNKEL (reference sequence). Trimming took off 3 bases at V and 4 bases at J, with 12 bases between the two ends. The CDR3 protein is CASSQSGHLYGYTF. The CDR3 nucleotides read TGTGCCAGCAGCCAGTCGGGACACCTCTATGGCTACACCTTC.

This chain uses TRBV7-9 with TRBJ2-2; 11 bases are shared with TRBD2. Germline V gene sequence: CDR1 SEHNR, CDR2 FQNEAQ (reference sequence). V lost 5 bases, J lost 0 bases, and 5 bases stayed unmatched. This CDR3 spans 17 amino acids. The CDR3 nucleotides read TGTGCCAGCAGCCCAAGGACTAGCGGGCCGAACACCGGGGAGCTGTTTTTT. It specifies CASSPRTSGPNTGELFF.

This chain links TRBV15 with TRBJ1-2; no reliable D call. Germline V CDR1 and CDR2: LNHNV, YYDKDF (reference sequence). Trimming took off 2 bases at V and 6 bases at J, with 13 bases between the two ends. The CDR3 extends over 14 amino acids. This CDR3 is CATSRRTSGDGYTF. Written as DNA, the CDR3 is TGTGCCACCAGCAGACGGACTTCTGGGGATGGCTACACCTTC.

This rearrangement joins TRBV6-2 or TRBV6-3 to TRBJ2-7, with D unclear. Germline V gene lookup returns CDR1 MNHEY and CDR2 SVGEGT. Trimming pared 5 bases from V and 5 bases from J, leaving 10 bases between. The length of the CDR3 is 12 residues. CDR3 residues: CASSRSSDEQYF. The CDR3 DNA is TGTGCCAGCAGTAGAAGTTCGGACGAGCAGTACTTC.

The table lists this clonotype with a count of one. The rearrangement uses TRBV5-1 and TRBJ2-1, with a weak D call TRBD1 (6 bases). Germline loops: CDR1 SGHRS, CDR2 YFSETQ. The V gene lost 4 bases and the J gene lost 0 bases, with 14 bases spanning the gap. This CDR3 has 16 residues. The chain's CDR3 is CASSQQGASSYNEQFF. The CDR3 DNA is TGCGCCAGCAGCCAACAGGGAGCAAGCTCCTACAATGAGCAGTTCTTC.

The chain is built from TRBV5-1 and TRBJ1-2; a possible D gene is TRBD1 (6 bases). Germline CDR1 and CDR2: SGHRS and YFSETQ. Between the trimmed V and J ends, which lost 7 bases and 5 bases, there was a span of 15 bases. The CDR3 runs to 13 residues. CDR3 DNA sequence: TGCGCCAGCGAGAAGGACAGCGGGTATGGCTACACCTTC. Its protein is CASEKDSGYGYTF.

With regard to this clonotype: At one boundary the junction diverges from the germline segment, which might be a read error. The rearrangement uses TRBV5-6 and TRBJ2-1; D is perhaps TRBD1 or TRBD2 (5 bases each). Per the germline V gene, CDR1 is SGHDT and CDR2 is YYEEEE. The CDR3 is 15 amino acids. The CDR3 DNA reads as TGTGCCAGCAGGTTGGTGGGACCCAGAGTCAATGAGCAGTTCTTC. Its protein product is CASRLVGPRVNEQFF. Drawing the rest from reference TRBV5-6 and TRBJ2-1, the complete variable domain is DAGVTQSPTHLIKTRGQQVTLRCSPKSGHDTVSWYQQALGQGPQFIFQYYEEEERQRGNFPDRFSGHQFPNYSSELNVNALLLGDSALYLCASRLVGPRVNEQFFGPGTRLTVL.

This chain uses TRBV28 with TRBJ2-5; possible D gene TRBD1, 6 bases. V lost 3 bases and J 1 base, leaving 9 bases between the germline ends. CDR3 size: 14 residues. Germline CDR1 reads MDHEN; CDR2 reads SYDVKM. In DNA, the CDR3 is TGTGCCAGCAGTTTGTGGACAGCCCAAGAGACCCAGTACTTC. Translation gives CASSLWTAQETQYF.

This chain joins TRBV5-1 and TRBJ2-1; TRBD1 matches at 10 bases. Germline CDR1 and CDR2: SGHRS and YFSETQ. Losses at the gene ends were 4 bases for V and 0 bases for J; bases not matched to a gene: 4. CDR3 length: 16 residues. The CDR3 region has the DNA TGCGCCAGCAGCGGACAGGGGGGGAGCTCCTACAATGAGCAGTTCTTC. Residues: CASSGQGGSSYNEQFF. Using reference TRBV5-1 and TRBJ2-1 for the parts outside the CDR3, the full variable domain is KAGVTQTPRYLIKTRGQQVTLSCSPISGHRSVSWYQQTPGQGLQFLFEYFSETQRNKGNFPGRFSGRQFSNSRSEMNVSTLELGDSALYLCASSGQGGSSYNEQFFGPGTRLTVL.

The V and J genes are TRBV6-6 and TRBJ1-4, with a weak D call TRBD1 (5 bases). The ends were cut back, 2 bases at V and 8 bases at J, with 12 bases in the middle. CDR1 is MNHNY, CDR2 SVGAGI, per germline (reference sequence). This CDR3 comprises 14 residues. The CDR3 region is CASSYNGAGEKLFF. The CDR3 DNA sequence: TGTGCCAGCAGTTACAACGGGGCAGGGGAAAAACTGTTTTTT.

V and J are TRBV23-1 and TRBJ1-2; no firm D call. TRBV23-1 is noted as an ORF with a role that remains uncertain. The CDR3 runs to 12 residues. The V end was cut by 7 bases, the J end by 4 bases, with 10 bases between. The CDR3 nucleotides read TGCGCCAGCACCCCGACGGGCTATGGCTACACCTTC. Translation: CASTPTGYGYTF.

V is TRBV3-1 and J is TRBJ2-7; no firm D call. The CDR3 loop spans 13 amino acids. V was clipped by 0 bases and J by 7 bases, with 10 bases between them. Looked up from germline, CDR1 is LGHDT and CDR2 is YNNKEL (reference sequence). This CDR3 reads CASSQDSRLEQYF. In nucleotides, the CDR3 is TGTGCCAGCAGCCAAGATTCCAGGCTTGAGCAGTACTTC.

This chain joins TRBV30 and TRBJ2-5; D is possibly TRBD1 or TRBD2 (5 bases each). The V end was cut by 5 bases, the J end by 5 bases, with 18 bases between. Germline CDR1 GTSNPN, CDR2 SVGIG (reference sequence). The CDR3 is 14 residues long. The DNA for the CDR3 is TGTGCCTGGGGGGGTCGGGACCCTCAGGAGACCCAGTACTTC. Encoded protein: CAWGGRDPQETQYF.